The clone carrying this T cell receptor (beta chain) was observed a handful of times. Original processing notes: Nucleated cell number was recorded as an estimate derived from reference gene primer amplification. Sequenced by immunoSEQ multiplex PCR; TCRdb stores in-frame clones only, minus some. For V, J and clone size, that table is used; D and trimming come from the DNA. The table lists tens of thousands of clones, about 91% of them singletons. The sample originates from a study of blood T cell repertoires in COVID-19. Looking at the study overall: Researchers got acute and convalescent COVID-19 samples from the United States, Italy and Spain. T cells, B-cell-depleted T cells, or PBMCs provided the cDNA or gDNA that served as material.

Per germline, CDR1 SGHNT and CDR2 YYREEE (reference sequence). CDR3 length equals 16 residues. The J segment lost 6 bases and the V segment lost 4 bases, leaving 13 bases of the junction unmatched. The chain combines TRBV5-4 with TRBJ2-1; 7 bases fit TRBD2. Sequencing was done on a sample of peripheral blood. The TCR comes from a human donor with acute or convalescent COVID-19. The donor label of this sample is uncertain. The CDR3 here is CASSPSLQRGRNEQFF. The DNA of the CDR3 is TGTGCCAGCAGCCCAAGTTTGCAGCGGGGACGCAATGAGCAGTTCTTC.